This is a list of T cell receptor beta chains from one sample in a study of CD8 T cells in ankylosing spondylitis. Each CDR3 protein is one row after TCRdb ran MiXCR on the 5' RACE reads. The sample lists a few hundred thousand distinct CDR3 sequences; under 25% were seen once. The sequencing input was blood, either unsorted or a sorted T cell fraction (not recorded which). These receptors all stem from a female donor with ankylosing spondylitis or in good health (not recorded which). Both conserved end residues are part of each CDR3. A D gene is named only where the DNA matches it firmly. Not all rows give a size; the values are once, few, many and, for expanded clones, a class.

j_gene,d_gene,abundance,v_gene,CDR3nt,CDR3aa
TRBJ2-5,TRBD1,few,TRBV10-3,TGTGCCATCAGTGAGTCGACAGGGGTAGGGACCCAGTACTTC,CAISESTGVGTQYF
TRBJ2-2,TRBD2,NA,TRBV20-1,TGCAGTGCTAGACCTAGCGGGACCCTGAACACCGGGGAGCTGTTTTTT,CSARPSGTLNTGELFF
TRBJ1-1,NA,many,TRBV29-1,TGCAGCGTCGCGGTCAGATTGAACACTGAAGCTTTCTTT,CSVAVRLNTEAFF
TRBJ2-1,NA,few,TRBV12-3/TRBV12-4,TGTGCCAGCAGTAGTGGCCTAGCGTTTGGGAATGAGCAGTTCTTC,CASSSGLAFGNEQFF
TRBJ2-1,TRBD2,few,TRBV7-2,TGTGCCAGCAGCTTAGGGTCGGGAGGATCCTACAATGAGCAGTTCTTC,CASSLGSGGSYNEQFF
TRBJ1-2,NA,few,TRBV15,TGTGCCACCAGCAGGCGAAGAGTGGGGGTCTCCGGCTACACCTTC,CATSRRRVGVSGYTF
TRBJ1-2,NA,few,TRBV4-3,TGCGCCAGCAGCCAGAGGGCGAGAGGGGGGGTTGATAACTATGGCTACACCTTC,CASSQRARGGVDNYGYTF
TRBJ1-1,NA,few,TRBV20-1,TGCAGTGCTAGAGTGACGGGGAGCACTGAAGCTTTCTTT,CSARVTGSTEAFF
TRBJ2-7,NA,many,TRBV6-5,TGTGCCAGCAGTTACTCGCGGGTCTCAAGGCGCGAGCAGTACTTC,CASSYSRVSRREQYF
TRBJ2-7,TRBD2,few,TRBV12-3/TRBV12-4,TGTGCCAGCACCTCGGGACTAAACCACGAGCAGTACTTC,CASTSGLNHEQYF
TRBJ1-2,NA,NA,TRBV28,TGTGCCAGCAGTTCACTCCCTTTGGCCTATGGCTACACCTTC,CASSSLPLAYGYTF
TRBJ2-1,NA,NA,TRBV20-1,TGCAGTGCTGGGGAAACATTCGGTGAGCAGTTCTTC,CSAGETFGEQFF
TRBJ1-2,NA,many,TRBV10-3,TGTGCCATCATTTCAGAGACAACTTACTATGGCTACACCTTC,CAIISETTYYGYTF
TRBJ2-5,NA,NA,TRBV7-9,TGTGCCAGCAGCTTAATTCTGGGGCAAGAGACCCAGTACTTC,CASSLILGQETQYF
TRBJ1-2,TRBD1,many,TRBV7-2,TGTGCCAGCAGCACCCGGTTGGGGGACAGTATCTCCTACACCTTC,CASSTRLGDSISYTF
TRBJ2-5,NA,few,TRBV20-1,TGCAGTGCCGAACCAGGGGTTGGGGAGACCCAGTACTTC,CSAEPGVGETQYF
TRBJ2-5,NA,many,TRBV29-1,TGCAGCGTTGATGCAGGGAAGAAGACCCAGTACTTC,CSVDAGKKTQYF
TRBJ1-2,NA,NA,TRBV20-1,TGCAGTGCTAGAGGGGGGGCTCGGAACTATGGCTACACCTTC,CSARGGARNYGYTF
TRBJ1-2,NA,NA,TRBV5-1,TGCGCCAGCAGCTCAACAGACAGTTTCTATGGCTACACCTTC,CASSSTDSFYGYTF
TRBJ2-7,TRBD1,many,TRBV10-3,TGTGCCACGAACGACAGGGCTTACGAGCAGTACTTC,CATNDRAYEQYF
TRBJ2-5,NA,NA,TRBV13,TGTGCCAGCAGCTTAGCTATCCAGGGGAATCAGGCCCAGTACTTC,CASSLAIQGNQAQYF
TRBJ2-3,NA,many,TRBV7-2,TGTGCCAGCAGCCCTAGCCCCCATTACACAGATACGCAGTATTTT,CASSPSPHYTDTQYF
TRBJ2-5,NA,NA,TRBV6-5,TGTGCCAGCAGAAGTATGGAAGAGACCCAGTACTTC,CASRSMEETQYF
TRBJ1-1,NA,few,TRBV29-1,TGCAGCCTCTGTCGGCAGGAAAACATGAACACTGAAGCTTTCTTT,CSLCRQENMNTEAFF